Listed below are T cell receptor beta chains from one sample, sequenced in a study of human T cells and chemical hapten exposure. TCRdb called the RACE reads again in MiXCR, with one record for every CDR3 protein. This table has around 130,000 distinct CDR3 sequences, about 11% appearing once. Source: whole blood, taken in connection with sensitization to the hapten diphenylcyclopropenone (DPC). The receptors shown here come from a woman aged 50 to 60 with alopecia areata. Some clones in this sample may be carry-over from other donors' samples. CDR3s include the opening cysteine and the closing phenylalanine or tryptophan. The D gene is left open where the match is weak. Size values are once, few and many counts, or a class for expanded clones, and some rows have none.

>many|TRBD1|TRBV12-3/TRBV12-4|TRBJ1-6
TGTGCCAGCAGAGGGGACAGCGATAATTCACCCCTCCACTTT
CASRGDSDNSPLHF
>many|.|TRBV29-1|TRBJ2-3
TGCAGCGTTGGGATCACAGATACGCAGTATTTT
CSVGITDTQYF
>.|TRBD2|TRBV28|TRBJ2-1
TGTGCCACTCGTAGCGGGAGTTCCTACAATGAGCAGTTCTTC
CATRSGSSYNEQFF
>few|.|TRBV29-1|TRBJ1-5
TGCAGCGTTAGGAACAGATCGGAGCCCCAGCATTTT
CSVRNRSEPQHF
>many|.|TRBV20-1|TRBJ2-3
TGCAGTCTTTTTCTCAGATATCCAGCGCAGTATTTT
CSLFLRYPAQYF
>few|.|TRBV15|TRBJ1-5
TGTGCCACCAGCAGAGATTTGGGTGAGCAGCCCCAGCATTTT
CATSRDLGEQPQHF
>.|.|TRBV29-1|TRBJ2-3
TGCAGCGTTGAAGAGATGGGCGCACTGAAAAGCACAGATACGCAGTATTTT
CSVEEMGALKSTDTQYF
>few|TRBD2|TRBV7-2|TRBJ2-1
TGTGCCAGCAGCTTAGCGGGAGGGCCTGGCAATGAGCAGTTCTTC
CASSLAGGPGNEQFF
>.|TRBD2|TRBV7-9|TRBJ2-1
TGTGCCAGCAGTCTTGGACTAGCGGGAACCAACTTGGGGAATGAGCAGTTCTTC
CASSLGLAGTNLGNEQFF
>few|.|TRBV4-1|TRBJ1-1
TGCGCCAGCAGCTCAAGAGGACAGATGAACACTGAAGCTTTCTTT
CASSSRGQMNTEAFF
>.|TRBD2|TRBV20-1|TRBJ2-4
TGCAGTGCTGTCGGACTAGCGGGAGACCCCAAAAACATTCAGTACTTC
CSAVGLAGDPKNIQYF
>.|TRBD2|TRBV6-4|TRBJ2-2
TGTGCCAGCAGTGAAAACGAGGGGAGGGCCGGGGAGCTGTTTTTT
CASSENEGRAGELFF
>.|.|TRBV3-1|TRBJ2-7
TGTGCCAGCAGCCTACTCGTACGGGGATCCTACGAGCAGTACTTC
CASSLLVRGSYEQYF
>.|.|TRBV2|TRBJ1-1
TGTGCCAGCAGGGATGATACAGGGATTGAAGCTTTCTTT
CASRDDTGIEAFF
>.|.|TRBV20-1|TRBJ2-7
TGCAGTGCTAGAGAACGGGGGACTTACGAGCAGTACTTC
CSARERGTYEQYF
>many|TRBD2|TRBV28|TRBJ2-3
TGTGCCAGCAGTCCCCGGACTAGCGGGGCCGGATCGCAGTATTTT
CASSPRTSGAGSQYF
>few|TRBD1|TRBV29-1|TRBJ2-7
TGCAGCGTTAGGACAGGGGGCCACGAGCAGTACTTC
CSVRTGGHEQYF
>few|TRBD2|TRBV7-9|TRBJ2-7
TGTGCCAGCAGGCACTTAAGGGTTTCCGGGGTAGCGGGTTCGAATTACGAGCAGTACTTC
CASRHLRVSGVAGSNYEQYF
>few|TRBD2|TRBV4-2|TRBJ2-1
TGTGCCAGCAGCCAGGAGGGACTAGCCCCTTACAATGAGCAGTTCTTC
CASSQEGLAPYNEQFF
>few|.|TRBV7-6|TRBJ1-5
TGTGCCAGCAGCTCCCTTTCCCGTTATAGCAATCAGCCCCAGCATTTT
CASSSLSRYSNQPQHF
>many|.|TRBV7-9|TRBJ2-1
TGTGCCAGCAGCCGTTCGGACGAGCAGTTCTTC
CASSRSDEQFF
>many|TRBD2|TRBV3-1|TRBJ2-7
TGTGCCAGCAGCCAGACTAGCGGGGTCCCCGAGCAGTACTTC
CASSQTSGVPEQYF
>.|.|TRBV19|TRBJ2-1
TGTGCCAGTAGCCAGGGTTTCCGTGGCGATGAGCAGTTCTTC
CASSQGFRGDEQFF
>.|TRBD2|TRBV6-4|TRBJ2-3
TGTGCCAGCCCTACTTCTAGCGGGAGATATCTTGCAGATACGCAGTATTTT
CASPTSSGRYLADTQYF
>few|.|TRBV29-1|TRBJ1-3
TGCAGCGTGCCGACCTCTGGAAACACCATATATTTT
CSVPTSGNTIYF
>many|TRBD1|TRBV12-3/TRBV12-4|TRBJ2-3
TGTGCCAGCAGTTTACGACAGGGGACTAGCACAGATACGCAGTATTTT
CASSLRQGTSTDTQYF
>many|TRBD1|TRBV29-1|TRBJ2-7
TGCAGCGTTGGAGGACAGGGAAGGGACGAGCAGTACTTC
CSVGGQGRDEQYF
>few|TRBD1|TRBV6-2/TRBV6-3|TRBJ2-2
TGTGCCAGCAGTCCGACTGGGACAGGGGTTTCCGACACCGGGGAGCTGTTTTTT
CASSPTGTGVSDTGELFF
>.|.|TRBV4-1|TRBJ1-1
TGCGCCAGCAGCCACCCCTCCCCTTACAGGCGAGGAACTGAAGCTTTCTTT
CASSHPSPYRRGTEAFF
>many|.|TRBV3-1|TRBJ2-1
TGTGCCAGCAGCCCCGCGGCCTACAATGAGCAGTTCTTC
CASSPAAYNEQFF
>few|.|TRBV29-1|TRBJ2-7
TGCAGCGTTGGGTACCCCAGTTACGAGCAGTACTTC
CSVGYPSYEQYF
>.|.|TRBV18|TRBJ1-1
TGTGCCAGCTCACCAACCACTGAAGCTTTCTTT
CASSPTTEAFF
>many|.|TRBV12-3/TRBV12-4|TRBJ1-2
TGTGCCAGCAGCCGGACTTCAGGGTCCTATGGCTACACCTTC
CASSRTSGSYGYTF
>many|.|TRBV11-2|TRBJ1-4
TGTGCCAGCAGCTTAGATAGCTCAACTAATGAAAAACTGTTTTTT
CASSLDSSTNEKLFF
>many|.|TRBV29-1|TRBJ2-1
TGCAGCGTTGGACTAGTGATTTACAATGAGCAGTTCTTC
CSVGLVIYNEQFF
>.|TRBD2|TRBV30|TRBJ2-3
TGTGCCTGGAGTGGTGGGACTAGCGGAGGGCAAGATACGCAGTATTTT
CAWSGGTSGGQDTQYF